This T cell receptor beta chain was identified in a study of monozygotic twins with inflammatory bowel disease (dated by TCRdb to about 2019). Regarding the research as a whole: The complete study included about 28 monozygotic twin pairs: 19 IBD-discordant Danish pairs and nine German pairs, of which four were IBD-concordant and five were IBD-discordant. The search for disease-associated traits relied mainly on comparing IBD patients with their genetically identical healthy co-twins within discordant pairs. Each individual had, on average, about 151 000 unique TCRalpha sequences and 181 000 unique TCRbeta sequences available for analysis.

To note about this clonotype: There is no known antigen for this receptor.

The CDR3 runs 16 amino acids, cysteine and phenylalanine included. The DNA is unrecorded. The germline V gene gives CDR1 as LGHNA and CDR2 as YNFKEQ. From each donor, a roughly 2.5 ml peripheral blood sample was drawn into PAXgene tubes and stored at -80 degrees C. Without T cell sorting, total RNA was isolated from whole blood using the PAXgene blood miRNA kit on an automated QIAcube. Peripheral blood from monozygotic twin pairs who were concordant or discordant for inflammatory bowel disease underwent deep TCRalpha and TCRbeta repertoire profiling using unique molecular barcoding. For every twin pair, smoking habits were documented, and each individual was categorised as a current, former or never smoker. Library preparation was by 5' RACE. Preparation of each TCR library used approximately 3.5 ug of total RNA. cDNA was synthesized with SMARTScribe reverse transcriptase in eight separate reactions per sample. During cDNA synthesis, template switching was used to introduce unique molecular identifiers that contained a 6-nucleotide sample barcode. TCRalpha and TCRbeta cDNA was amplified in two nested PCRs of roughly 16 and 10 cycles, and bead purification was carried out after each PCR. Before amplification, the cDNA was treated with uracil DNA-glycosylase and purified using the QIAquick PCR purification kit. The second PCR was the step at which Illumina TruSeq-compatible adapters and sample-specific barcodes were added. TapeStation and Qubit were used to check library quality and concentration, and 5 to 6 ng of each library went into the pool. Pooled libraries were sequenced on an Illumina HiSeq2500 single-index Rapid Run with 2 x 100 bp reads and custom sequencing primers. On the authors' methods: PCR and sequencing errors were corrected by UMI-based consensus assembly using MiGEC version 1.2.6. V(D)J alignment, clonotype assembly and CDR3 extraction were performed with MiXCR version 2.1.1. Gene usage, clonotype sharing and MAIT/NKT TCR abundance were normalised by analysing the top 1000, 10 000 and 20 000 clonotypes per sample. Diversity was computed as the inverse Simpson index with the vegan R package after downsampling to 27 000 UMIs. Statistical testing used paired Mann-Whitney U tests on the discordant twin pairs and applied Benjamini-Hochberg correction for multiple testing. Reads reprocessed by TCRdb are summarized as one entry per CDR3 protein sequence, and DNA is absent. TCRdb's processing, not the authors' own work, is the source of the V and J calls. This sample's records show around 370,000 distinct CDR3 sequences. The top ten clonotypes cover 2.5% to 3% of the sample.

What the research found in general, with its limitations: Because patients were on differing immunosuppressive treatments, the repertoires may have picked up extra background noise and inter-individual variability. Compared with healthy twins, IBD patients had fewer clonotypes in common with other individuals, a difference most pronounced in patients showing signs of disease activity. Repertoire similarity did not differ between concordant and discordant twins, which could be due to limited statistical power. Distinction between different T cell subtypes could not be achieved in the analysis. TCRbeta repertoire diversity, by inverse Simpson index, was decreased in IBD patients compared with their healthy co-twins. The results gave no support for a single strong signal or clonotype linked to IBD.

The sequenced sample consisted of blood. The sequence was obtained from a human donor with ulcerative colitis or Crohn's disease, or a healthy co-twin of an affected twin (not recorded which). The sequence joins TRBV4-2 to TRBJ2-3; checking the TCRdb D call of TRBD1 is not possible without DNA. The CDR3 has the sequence CASSQGRNGGEDTQYF.